This TCR beta chain was identified during a study of CD8+ T cells in alopecia areata. The overall study: Tofacitinib ran 6 to 18 months, followed by 6 months off drug. Study-wide findings and caveats: Mouse data revealed clearer TCR sharing than patient data did, a gap possibly tied to HLA.

As regards this clone: Its target is not known.

V was clipped by 8 bases and J by 6 bases, with 16 bases between them. Germline assignment: CDR1 GTSNPN and CDR2 SVGIG (reference sequence). The CDR3 extends over 13 amino acids. Following RNA extraction, reverse transcription yielded cDNA that acted as the sequencing template. Method: immunoSEQ multiplex PCR; TCRdb's copy keeps in-frame clones and lacks some. Here the sample spans under 200,000 clones, around 71% being singletons. Treatment defined: oral pan-JAK inhibitor, 5-10 mg twice daily. The V and J genes are TRBV30 and TRBJ1-4; D unresolved. Sequencing used CD4+ T cells sorted from blood, obtained at week 4, from a patient treated with tofacitinib. This receptor was taken from a human donor with alopecia areata. CDR3 sequence: CAGKSSKDEKLFF. The CDR3 bases are TGTGCCGGGAAGAGCAGCAAGGATGAAAAACTGTTTTTT.